This TCR beta chain was sequenced in a study of blood T cell repertoires in COVID-19. The ends were cut back, 1 base at V and 7 bases at J, with 16 bases in the middle. CDR1 SGHVT and CDR2 SQSDAQ come from the germline V gene. The CDR3 contains 16 residues. Sequencing used immunoSEQ multiplex PCR; TCRdb keeps in-frame clones, though not all of them. The data contain about 260,000 clones, around 90% of them singletons. The TCR originated in a man aged 45-60 years who had been exposed to COVID-19. The gene calls are TRBV7-4 and TRBJ1-4, with a weak D call TRBD1 (6 bases). The sample taken for sequencing was PBMCs or T cells enriched from blood (not recorded which). The CDR3 loop is CASSLVGRGFREKLFF. The CDR3 DNA sequence: TGTGCCAGCAGCTTAGTAGGCAGGGGATTTCGTGAAAAACTGTTTTTT.